This TCR beta chain came from a study of response to subunit inactivated influenza vaccine. V was cut by 8 bases and J by 8 bases, with 15 bases left in between. CDR1 and CDR2 from the germline V gene are SGHAT and FQNNGV. CDR3 length: 12 residues. Study conclusions and caveats: Every seasonal influenza vaccination brings in few new T cells, the authors suggested.

TCRdb reprocessed the RT-PCR reads with MiXCR, giving one entry per CDR3 protein. The table includes under 550,000 distinct CDR3 sequences, 6.5% to 8% detected once. This clonotype was observed a handful of times. As yet, its antigen is unknown. The clonotype comes from a man between 50 and 69 years old who received an inactivated influenza vaccine. The sample in question was PBMCs from blood, obtained approximately 25 months after vaccination. The rearrangement joins TRBV11-2 to TRBJ1-2, with a possible D match to TRBD1 (5 bases). The CDR3: CASRQSLFGYTF. CDR3 DNA: TGTGCCAGCCGACAGTCGCTATTCGGCTACACCTTC. Supplemented by reference TRBV11-2 and TRBJ1-2, the full variable domain reads EAGVAQSPRYKIIEKRQSVAFWCNPISGHATLYWYQQILGQGPKLLIQFQNNGVVDDSQLPKDRFSAERLKGVDSTLKIQPAKLEDSAVYLCASRQSLFGYTFGSGTRLTVV.